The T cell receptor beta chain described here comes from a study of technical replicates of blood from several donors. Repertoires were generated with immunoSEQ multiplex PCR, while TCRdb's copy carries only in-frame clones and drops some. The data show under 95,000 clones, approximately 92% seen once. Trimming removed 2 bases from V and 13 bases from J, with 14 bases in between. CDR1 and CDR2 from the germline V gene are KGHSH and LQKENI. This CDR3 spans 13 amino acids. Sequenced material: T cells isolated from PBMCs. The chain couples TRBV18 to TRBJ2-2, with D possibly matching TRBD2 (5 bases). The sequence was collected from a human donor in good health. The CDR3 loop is CASSPGAASRLFF. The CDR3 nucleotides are TGTGCCAGCTCACCAGGAGCGGCTAGTCGGCTGTTTTTT.